A single sample gave rise to the 8 T cell receptor beta chains below, sequenced in a study of T-cell reconstitution after alpha-beta-depleted transplantation in children. Preparation of the TCRbeta library was carried out with unique molecular identifiers. TCRdb fed the PCR reads into MiXCR, producing one record per CDR3 protein. The data contain approximately 91,000 distinct CDR3 sequences, about 8% of them singletons. Source: PBMCs from the stem cell graft donor, taken from the stem cell graft. The receptors were gathered from a human donor who donated a stem cell graft to a child with congenital amegakaryocytic thrombocytopenia.

The sample holds many counts of this clonotype. The chain has TRBV18 and TRBJ2-5; tentative D call: TRBD2 (6 bases). The germline V gene has CDR1 KGHSH and CDR2 LQKENI. CDR3 size: 15 residues. Between the trimmed V and J ends, which lost 3 bases and 3 bases, there was a span of 14 bases. The CDR3 spells CASSPRRGYEETQYF. DNA for the CDR3: TGTGCCAGCTCACCTCGGAGGGGTTATGAAGAGACCCAGTACTTC.

Comment on this clonotype: With a much larger clone just one base away, this may be a read error. The chain carries TRBV29-1 and TRBJ2-3, with D possibly matching TRBD1 (6 bases). Trimming cost V 7 bases and J 7 bases, with 24 bases left between them. CDR1 and CDR2 from the germline V gene are SQVTM and ANQGSEA. The CDR3 is made up of 15 amino acids. CDR3 in amino acids: CSAKLRVGGPHTQYF. CDR3 in DNA: TGCAGCGCCAAACTCAGGGTAGGGGGACCACATACGCAGTATTTT.

This clonotype was seen at least ten times. The V gene is TRBV7-9, the J gene TRBJ2-5; 7 bases match TRBD1. The CDR3 consists of 13 residues. Unmatched junction bases numbered 5, after V lost 8 bases and J lost 2 bases. Germline V lookup: CDR1 SEHNR, CDR2 FQNEAQ (reference sequence). In DNA form, the CDR3 reads TGTGCCAGCCGACAGGGTTTACAAGAGACCCAGTACTTC. Protein product: CASRQGLQETQYF.

This clonotype was observed many times. This chain links TRBV20-1 with TRBJ1-6; 9 bases align to TRBD1. V dropped 0 bases and J dropped 6; count of bases not matched to a gene: 6. CDR3 length: 16 residues. Germline loops: CDR1 DFQATT, CDR2 SNEGSKA (reference sequence). Here the CDR3 reads CSAREAQQGANSPLHF. The CDR3 DNA sequence: TGCAGTGCTAGAGAGGCCCAACAGGGGGCTAATTCACCCCTCCACTTT.

In the case of this clonotype: Germline and junction disagree at one end, which may indicate a read error. This chain joins TRBV5-1 and TRBJ2-7; D is possibly TRBD1 (6 bases). Germline V gene sequence: CDR1 SGHRS, CDR2 YFSETQ. The CDR3 contains 14 residues. The CDR3 region has the DNA TGCGCCAGCAGCTTGGCCACTGGGGGCTACGAGCATTACTTC. Its protein product is CASSLATGGYEHYF.

This clonotype has ten or more counts. The J gene is TRBJ2-5, the V gene TRBV20-1; D is possibly TRBD2 (5 bases). Trimming cost V 0 bases and J 4 bases, with 12 bases left between them. The CDR3 length is 14 residues. The germline V gene encodes CDR1 DFQATT and CDR2 SNEGSKA (reference sequence). The CDR3 nucleotides read TGCAGTGCTAGAGATCCCGGGATTAGAGAGACCCAGTACTTC. Protein sequence: CSARDPGIRETQYF.

This clonotype was counted ten times or more. The V and J genes are TRBV27 and TRBJ2-2; D unclear. The CDR3 is 15 amino acids. Trimming took 3 bases from V and 7 from J, leaving 15 bases between them. In germline, CDR1 is MNHEY, CDR2 SMNVEV (reference sequence). Written as DNA, the CDR3 is TGTGCCAGCAGTTTTAGGTCGCTTGGTGGCGGGGAGCTGTTTTTT. It is translated as CASSFRSLGGGELFF.

The gene calls are TRBV5-1 and TRBJ1-5; D might be TRBD1 (5 bases). This CDR3 has 15 amino acids. The V and J ends lost 0 bases and 3 bases respectively, with 10 bases between them. Germline V gene data show CDR1 as SGHRS and CDR2 as YFSETQ. The CDR3 here is CASSLVGGLNQPQHF. As DNA, the CDR3 is TGCGCCAGCAGCTTGGTTGGGGGACTCAATCAGCCCCAGCATTTT. Together with reference TRBV5-1 and TRBJ1-5, the CDR3 gives the full variable domain: KAGVTQTPRYLIKTRGQQVTLSCSPISGHRSVSWYQQTPGQGLQFLFEYFSETQRNKGNFPGRFSGRQFSNSRSEMNVSTLELGDSALYLCASSLVGGLNQPQHFGDGTRLSIL.